The 20 T cell receptor beta chains in this list originate from one sample, sequenced in a study of blood T cell repertoires in COVID-19. Produced via immunoSEQ multiplex PCR; TCRdb's table is partial and in-frame only. The sample contains more than 100,000 clones, 78% of which appear only once. Material for sequencing was peripheral blood. The receptors derive from a man between 65 and 80 years old with acute or convalescent COVID-19.

The rearrangement links TRBV5-1 to TRBJ2-7, with TRBD2 matching 7 bases. J lost 4 bases, V lost 4 bases, and 8 bases had no gene match. Germline CDR1 SGHRS, CDR2 YFSETQ. The CDR3 covers 14 residues. CDR3 nucleotide sequence: TGCGCCAGCAGCCCCGGGACTACCTTGTACGAGCAGTACTTC. This codes for CASSPGTTLYEQYF.

V is TRBV6-5 and J is TRBJ2-2; weak D call: TRBD2 (6 bases). The V gene lost 5 bases and the J gene lost 1 base, with 11 bases spanning the gap. The CDR3 is 15 residues long. The germline V gene has CDR1 MNHEY and CDR2 SVGAGI. CDR3 sequence reads: CASSHNGGNTGELFF. The CDR3 bases are TGTGCCAGCAGTCATAACGGGGGGAACACCGGGGAGCTGTTTTTT.

The chain is built from TRBV19 and TRBJ2-2; 8 bases map to TRBD1. CDR3 size: 14 residues. J lost 9 bases, V lost 9 bases, and 12 bases had no gene match. In germline, CDR1 is LNHDA, CDR2 SQIVND (reference sequence). The CDR3 DNA follows: TGTGCCAGCCTTTTACAGGGGGTGTCGAGGGAGCTGTTTTTT. Residues: CASLLQGVSRELFF.

The chain is built from TRBV7-8 and TRBJ2-7; 7 positions match TRBD1. Germline-derived CDR1 and CDR2 are SGHVS and FQNEAQ. The length of the CDR3 is 14 residues. J gave up 3 bases and V 3 bases, and 5 bases lay outside the gene matches. The CDR3 here is CASSLGQRVYEQYF. CDR3 DNA: TGTGCCAGCAGCTTGGGACAGAGGGTCTACGAGCAGTACTTC. Drawing the rest from reference TRBV7-8 and TRBJ2-7, the complete variable domain is GAGVSQSPRYKVAKRGQDVALRCDPISGHVSLFWYQQALGQGPEFLTYFQNEAQLDKSGLPSDRFFAERPEGSVSTLKIQRTQQEDSAVYLCASSLGQRVYEQYFGPGTRLTVT.

The table lists this clone with a few counts. The chain joins TRBV6-1 to TRBJ2-7; D is undetermined. Trimming removed 0 bases from V and 3 bases from J, with 9 bases in between. This CDR3 comprises 14 residues. Germline values: CDR1 MNHNS, CDR2 SASEGT. CDR3 region: CASSEAGVFYEQYF. The DNA of the CDR3 is TGTGCCAGCAGTGAAGCGGGCGTGTTCTACGAGCAGTACTTC.

This chain joins TRBV5-1 and TRBJ1-1; 7 positions agree with TRBD1. The germline V gene encodes CDR1 SGHRS and CDR2 YFSETQ. CDR3 length: 15 residues. Losses at the gene ends were 5 bases for V and 1 base for J; bases not matched to a gene: 8. For the CDR3, the DNA is TGCGCCAGCAGGCCAACTCAGGGGGAGAACACTGAAGCTTTCTTT. It is translated as CASRPTQGENTEAFF.

V is TRBV4-3 and J is TRBJ1-3; 9 nucleotides align to TRBD1. The germline gives CDR1 LGHNA, CDR2 YSLEER. The CDR3 runs 18 residues. V was pared by 0 bases and J by 4 bases, with 10 bases of the junction left unmatched. CDR3 sequence: CASSQDPPTGGRGNTIYF. CDR3 sequence (DNA): TGCGCCAGCAGCCAAGATCCGCCGACAGGGGGACGCGGAAACACCATATATTTT.

The chain combines TRBV5-1 with TRBJ2-1, with 7 bases identical to TRBD1. Germline CDR1 and CDR2: SGHRS and YFSETQ. V lost 4 bases and J lost 0; bases outside the gene matches: 4. CDR3 length equals 15 residues. The CDR3 region is CASSQDRSSYNEQFF. The CDR3 DNA reads as TGCGCCAGCAGCCAGGACAGGAGCTCCTACAATGAGCAGTTCTTC.

This clone was seen only once. CDR3 in amino acids: CASSEGLAGGWETQYF. CDR3 DNA: TGTGCCAGCAGTGAAGGACTAGCGGGGGGTTGGGAGACCCAGTACTTC. The chain carries TRBV2 and TRBJ2-5; TRBD2 matches at 13 bases. Germline-derived CDR1 and CDR2 are SNHLY and FYNNEI. The J segment lost 5 bases and the V segment lost 1 base, leaving 4 bases of the junction unmatched. The CDR3 runs to 16 residues.

The chain joins TRBV19 to TRBJ2-7; 8 nucleotides align to TRBD2. V lost 4 bases and J lost 2; bases outside the gene matches: 7. The CDR3 loop spans 15 amino acids. CDR1 LNHDA and CDR2 SQIVND come from the germline V gene (reference sequence). The DNA of the CDR3 is TGTGCCAGTAGTACCCGACTAGCGCGGGCCTACGAGCAGTACTTC. As protein: CASSTRLARAYEQYF.

This clone appeared a few times. The chain has TRBV25-1 and TRBJ1-4; 7 positions match TRBD1. Germline V gives CDR1 MGHDK, CDR2 SYGVNS. The CDR3 has 15 residues. Trimming at V came to 5 bases and at J to 7 bases, leaving 10 bases not matched to a gene. The CDR3 DNA sequence: TGTGCCAGCAGTCCCATAGTGAGGGGGCGTGAAAAACTGTTTTTT. This gives the protein CASSPIVRGREKLFF.

The gene calls are TRBV7-2 and TRBJ2-5, with 9 bases lining up with TRBD2. CDR3 length: 16 amino acids. CDR1 and CDR2 (germline): SGHTA, FQGNSA. V shed 5 bases and J 9 bases; nucleotides not matched to a gene: 16. The CDR3, as DNA: TGTGCCAGCAGCCCCCGCGAGCGGGGGGCCAATACGGCCCAGTACTTC. It yields the protein CASSPRERGANTAQYF.

The chain joins TRBV30 to TRBJ1-3; D is ambiguous. CDR1 is GTSNPN, CDR2 SVGIG, per germline (reference sequence). V was shortened by 7 bases and J by 0 bases, with 13 bases between the two germline ends. The CDR3 consists of 14 residues. The chain's CDR3 is CASAGSGSGNTIYF. CDR3 nucleotides: TGTGCCTCCGCAGGTTCCGGCTCTGGAAACACCATATATTTT. Filled out from reference TRBV30 and TRBJ1-3, the complete variable domain reads SQTIHQWPATLVQPVGSPLSLECTVEGTSNPNLYWYRQAAGRGLQLLFYSVGIGQISSEVPQNLSASRPQDRQFILSSKKLLLSDSGFYLCASAGSGSGNTIYFGEGSWLTVV.

The chain links TRBV30 to TRBJ1-2, with D unresolved. The CDR3 runs to 16 residues. Deletions cut 0 bases from V and 4 bases from J, with 18 bases between. Germline CDR1 reads GTSNPN; CDR2 reads SVGIG (reference sequence). The CDR3 protein is CAWSVSGQTIGYGYTF. Written as DNA, the CDR3 is TGTGCCTGGAGTGTAAGTGGGCAGACGATTGGCTATGGCTACACCTTC. The full variable domain, completed using reference TRBV30 and TRBJ1-2, is SQTIHQWPATLVQPVGSPLSLECTVEGTSNPNLYWYRQAAGRGLQLLFYSVGIGQISSEVPQNLSASRPQDRQFILSSKKLLLSDSGFYLCAWSVSGQTIGYGYTFGSGTRLTVV.

The chain uses TRBV18 and TRBJ1-3, with D uncertain. CDR1 and CDR2 from the germline V gene are KGHSH and LQKENI. CDR3 length: 16 amino acids. Trimming removed 3 bases from V and 0 bases from J, with 12 bases in between. CDR3 loop: CASSPTIPSSGNTIYF. The CDR3 nucleotides are TGTGCCAGCTCACCGACGATTCCTAGCTCTGGAAACACCATATATTTT.

This sequence joins TRBV5-4 and TRBJ2-1; 8 bases map to TRBD2. This CDR3 is 14 amino acids long. The germline CDR1 and CDR2 sequences are SGHNT and YYREEE (reference sequence). The junction had 6 bases not matched to a gene; V was cut back by 3 bases and J by 7 bases. For the CDR3, the DNA is TGTGCCAGCAGCTCTCGGGGGGGCCCGAATGAGCAGTTCTTC. Translating it yields CASSSRGGPNEQFF.

V gene TRBV5-1 combines with J gene TRBJ1-1; TRBD1 might be the D (6 bases). CDR1 is SGHRS and CDR2 is YFSETQ in the germline V gene. Trimming removed 6 bases at V and 4 bases at J, with 16 bases between. The CDR3 runs to 14 residues. The CDR3 reads CASTTTGRSTEAFF. In DNA, the CDR3 is TGCGCCAGCACAACGACAGGACGGAGCACTGAAGCTTTCTTT.

The chain couples TRBV7-2 to TRBJ2-1, with TRBD2 matching over 8 bases. The CDR3 covers 15 residues. Germline values: CDR1 SGHTA, CDR2 FQGNSA. The V gene end was trimmed by 5 bases and the J gene end by 8 bases; junction bases not matched to a gene: 11. DNA of the CDR3: TGTGCCAGCAGCCCAAGGCGGGGGGACCAACATGAGCAGTTCTTC. It encodes CASSPRRGDQHEQFF.

This clone was observed a handful of times. The rearrangement joins TRBV27 to TRBJ1-2, with 9 bases lining up with TRBD1. V lost 4 bases, J lost 4 bases, and 10 bases stayed unmatched. Germline V gene data show CDR1 as MNHEY and CDR2 as SMNVEV (reference sequence). There are 16 residues in the CDR3. The CDR3 loop is CASSSRGDREGYGYTF. The CDR3, as DNA: TGTGCCAGCAGTTCAAGGGGGGACAGGGAAGGCTATGGCTACACCTTC.

This clone was observed a few times. The CDR3: CASSVERGHSRVANSYEQYF. CDR3 coding DNA: TGTGCCAGCAGCGTAGAGCGAGGACACAGCCGGGTTGCCAACTCCTACGAGCAGTACTTC. The chain combines TRBV9 with TRBJ2-7, with TRBD1 as a possible D gene (5 bases). Germline V CDR1 and CDR2: SGDLS, YYNGEE. Trimming removed 0 bases from V and 0 bases from J, with 25 bases in between. This CDR3 is built from 20 residues.